The clone carrying this T cell receptor beta chain has at least ten counts. The data originate from a study of T cells in Graves' hyperthyroidism and ophthalmopathy. TCR beta CDR3 region amplification was performed from RNA transcripts. The HTBI primer set drove a first-round RT-PCR of the TCR CDR3. TCRdb re-called the multiplex PCR reads with MiXCR, one entry per CDR3 protein. This table holds roughly 520,000 distinct CDR3 sequences, roughly a quarter found once. V shed 4 bases, J shed 6 bases, and the junction held 0 bases outside the gene matches. Germline V gene sequence: CDR1 DFQATT, CDR2 SNEGSKA (reference sequence). This CDR3 has 10 amino acids.

The receptor was isolated from a woman aged 25-40 years with Graves' ophthalmopathy. The source material was blood. The chain recombines TRBV20-1 with TRBJ2-7; TRBD1 matches 7 bases. The CDR3 sequence: CSATGGEQYF. In DNA form, the CDR3 reads TGCAGTGCTACAGGGGGCGAGCAGTACTTC.